The 23 T cell receptor beta chains given below trace back to one sample, sequenced in a study of CD8 T cells in ankylosing spondylitis. TCRdb analysed the 5' RACE reads with MiXCR anew, one entry per CDR3 protein. The sample includes roughly 700,000 distinct CDR3 sequences, 19% of them seen just once. Study-level points and caveats: Ankylosing spondylitis blood appeared to be characterized by a TCR beta motif of eight highly homologous variants.

No cognate antigen is known for these TCRs. Specimen: blood, either unsorted or a sorted T cell fraction (not recorded which). The receptors shown here come from a male donor with ankylosing spondylitis.

This clonotype was observed a handful of times. The V and J genes are TRBV12-3 or TRBV12-4 and TRBJ2-3, with 10 bases identical to TRBD2. This CDR3 is 15 amino acids long. Losses at the gene ends were 2 bases for V and 6 bases for J; bases not matched to a gene: 5. DNA for the CDR3: TGTGCCAGCAGTTTATCGAGCGGGAGGGCTGATACGCAGTATTTT. This codes for CASSLSSGRADTQYF.

This clonotype was observed many times. The genes are TRBV10-3 and TRBJ1-1; tentatively, D is TRBD1 (5 bases). CDR3 length: 13 residues. Germline V gene lookup returns CDR1 ENHRY and CDR2 SYGVKD. Between the trimmed V and J ends, which lost 6 bases and 0 bases, there was a span of 8 bases. CDR3 sequence (DNA): TGTGCCATCAGAAGGGGACTGAACACTGAAGCTTTCTTT. Translation gives CAIRRGLNTEAFF.

This clonotype appeared a few times. V gene TRBV11-2 combines with J gene TRBJ1-1, with D possibly TRBD1 on 5 matching bases. The germline V gene has CDR1 SGHAT and CDR2 FQNNGV. There are 13 residues in the CDR3. V lost 3 bases to trimming and J lost 5 bases, with 10 bases between them. This CDR3 reads CASSFGDRTEAFF. In DNA form, the CDR3 reads TGTGCCAGCAGCTTCGGGGACCGTACTGAAGCTTTCTTT.

There are a few counts of this clonotype. This chain links TRBV28 with TRBJ2-7; maybe TRBD2 (6 bases). Between the trimmed V and J ends, which lost 6 bases and 0 bases, there was a span of 18 bases. This CDR3 comprises 16 residues. Germline values: CDR1 MDHEN, CDR2 SYDVKM. The CDR3 DNA sequence: TGTGCCAGCAGCCCCAGCCTAGGCGGGGCCTCCTACGAGCAGTACTTC. This sequence encodes CASSPSLGGASYEQYF. The complete variable domain, with remaining parts taken from reference TRBV28 and TRBJ2-7, reads DVKVTQSSRYLVKRTGEKVFLECVQDMDHENMFWYRQDPGLGLRLIYFSYDVKMKEKGDIPEGYSVSREKKERFSLILESASTNQTSMYLCASSPSLGGASYEQYFGPGTRLTVT.

The chain combines TRBV29-1 with TRBJ2-5; a weak D match, TRBD1 (6 bases). This CDR3 has 12 residues. From germline, CDR1 is SQVTM and CDR2 ANQGSEA. V dropped 6 bases and J dropped 5 bases, with 13 bases sitting between them. CDR3 sequence: CSVHRVGETQYF. The CDR3 DNA follows: TGCAGCGTACACAGGGTGGGGGAGACCCAGTACTTC.

A word on this clonotype: One junction end disagrees with the germline gene, perhaps due to a read error. J is TRBJ2-7 and V is TRBV4-1; D is undetermined. The CDR3 runs to 13 residues. From germline, CDR1 is MGHRA and CDR2 YSYEKL. The DNA for the CDR3 is TGCGCCAGCAGCCATGTCATAGAGGCCGAGGAGTACTTC. It is translated as CASSHVIEAEEYF.

The CDR3 loop is CASSPSWTGPYEQYF. The CDR3 nucleotides read TGTGCCAGCAGTCCGTCATGGACAGGTCCCTACGAGCAGTACTTC. V usage is TRBV12-3 or TRBV12-4 and J usage is TRBJ2-7; TRBD1 aligns across 7 bases. The V and J ends lost 5 bases and 2 bases, in that order; junction bases with no gene match: 9. This CDR3 contains 15 residues.

The CDR3 is CASSLWTGANTGELFF. CDR3 nucleotide sequence: TGTGCCAGCAGCCTATGGACAGGGGCGAACACCGGGGAGCTGTTTTTT. The chain couples TRBV6-1 to TRBJ2-2; 9 bases fit TRBD1. This CDR3 comprises 16 residues. Germline CDR1 MNHNS, CDR2 SASEGT. The J segment lost 0 bases and the V segment lost 6 bases, leaving 5 bases of the junction unmatched.

Of note for this clonotype: The junction departs from germline at one end; a sequencing error may be responsible. The rearrangement joins TRBV7-8 to TRBJ1-1; maybe TRBD1 (5 bases). The CDR3 extends over 13 amino acids. Per germline, CDR1 SGHVS and CDR2 FQNEAQ. The chain's CDR3 is CASSTPQGTDPTF. In nucleotides, the CDR3 is TGTGCCAGCAGCACCCCGCAAGGGACCGATCCAACCTTT.

The rearrangement joins TRBV4-1 to TRBJ2-5, with 10 bases that match TRBD1. CDR3 size: 16 residues. V lost 1 base and J lost 2; bases outside the gene matches: 4. The germline V gene encodes CDR1 MGHRA and CDR2 YSYEKL. The CDR3 is CASSQGTGGRQETQYF. CDR3 DNA: TGCGCCAGCAGCCAAGGGACAGGGGGTCGTCAAGAGACCCAGTACTTC.

This clonotype turned up a few times. V gene TRBV12-3 or TRBV12-4 combines with J gene TRBJ1-1; D is perhaps TRBD1 (5 bases). The CDR3 runs to 13 residues. V was pared by 6 bases and J by 1 base, with 9 bases between. The CDR3 loop is CASSIGENTEAFF. The CDR3 coding sequence is TGTGCCAGCAGCATAGGGGAGAACACTGAAGCTTTCTTT.

This clonotype was recorded many times. The chain is built from TRBV10-3 and TRBJ2-1; possible D gene TRBD2, 6 bases. Germline CDR1 reads ENHRY; CDR2 reads SYGVKD. Trimming took off 8 bases at V and 5 bases at J, with 16 bases between the two ends. The CDR3 length is 14 residues. The CDR3 sequence: CAIGRGGENNEQFF. The CDR3, as DNA: TGTGCCATCGGACGGGGCGGGGAAAACAATGAGCAGTTCTTC.

This clonotype was observed many times. The chain couples TRBV12-3 or TRBV12-4 to TRBJ2-2; 9 nucleotides match TRBD1. This CDR3 spans 14 amino acids. V shed 6 bases, J shed 3 bases, and the junction held 2 bases outside the gene matches. The DNA of the CDR3 is TGTGCCAGCAGGAGACAGGGGGACACCGGGGAGCTGTTTTTT. This translates into CASRRQGDTGELFF.

This clonotype was detected only a few times. The J gene is TRBJ2-3, the V gene TRBV11-2, with 11 bases identical to TRBD2. The CDR3 length is 15 residues. With 4 bases clipped from V and 7 bases from J, the junction kept 7 bases outside the gene matches. Germline values: CDR1 SGHAT, CDR2 FQNNGV. As DNA, the CDR3 is TGTGCCAGCAGCTCATTAGCGGGGGGGCGGAATACGCAGTATTTT. Its translation is CASSSLAGGRNTQYF.

V usage is TRBV7-9 and J usage is TRBJ1-5, with 12 bases fitting TRBD1. The V gene's germline CDR1 is SEHNR and CDR2 FQNEAQ (reference sequence). With 5 bases clipped from V and 7 bases from J, the junction kept 6 bases outside the gene matches. CDR3 length equals 15 residues. The CDR3 DNA follows: TGTGCCAGCAGCGTAGGGACAGGGGGCCACCAGCCCCAGCATTTT. Translating it yields CASSVGTGGHQPQHF.

This chain uses TRBV12-3 or TRBV12-4 with TRBJ2-5; TRBD1 is a possible D gene (7 bases). The CDR3 runs to 16 residues. The germline V and J ends were trimmed by 3 bases and 2 bases, with 16 bases remaining between them. CDR3 nucleotide sequence: TGTGCCAGCAGTTTCTGGGCAGGGGGGACTCAAGAGACCCAGTACTTC. It specifies CASSFWAGGTQETQYF.

This clonotype showed up just a few times. The rearrangement uses TRBV12-3 or TRBV12-4 and TRBJ2-3; 7 bases align to TRBD2. The V and J ends lost 3 bases and 2 bases, in that order; junction bases with no gene match: 2. This CDR3 is built from 14 residues. The CDR3 nucleotides read TGTGCCAGCAGTTTCAGCGGGGACACAGATACGCAGTATTTT. Protein product: CASSFSGDTDTQYF.

This sequence joins TRBV12-3 or TRBV12-4 and TRBJ1-6; no definite D call. This CDR3 has 14 amino acids. The V and J ends lost 3 bases and 10 bases respectively, with 13 bases between them. Written as DNA, the CDR3 is TGTGCCAGCAGTTTTAGGGCCCGAGAATCACCCCTCCACTTT. It codes for CASSFRARESPLHF.

The rearrangement links TRBV6-2 or TRBV6-3 to TRBJ2-1; D is unresolved. The germline V gene has CDR1 MNHEY and CDR2 SVGEGT. The CDR3 contains 14 residues. The V gene lost 4 bases and the J gene lost 5 bases, with 12 bases spanning the gap. CDR3 protein: CASSSPGVNNEQFF. The CDR3 DNA follows: TGTGCCAGCAGTTCCCCTGGGGTTAACAATGAGCAGTTCTTC.

J is TRBJ2-5 and V is TRBV20-1; D uncertain. Per germline, CDR1 DFQATT and CDR2 SNEGSKA (reference sequence). The CDR3 totals 14 residues. The V end lost 6 bases, the J end lost 3 bases, and 17 bases lay between the germline ends. CDR3 bases: TGCAGTGCCGGTCCGCCGGGCACTGAAGAGACCCAGTACTTC. Its translation: CSAGPPGTEETQYF.

This chain joins TRBV5-1 and TRBJ2-2; D remains ambiguous. There are 15 residues in the CDR3. The V end was cut by 4 bases, the J end by 2 bases, with 12 bases between. Germline CDR1 SGHRS, CDR2 YFSETQ. The CDR3 sequence: CASSQSRINTGELFF. The CDR3 bases are TGCGCCAGCAGCCAAAGCAGGATAAACACCGGGGAGCTGTTTTTT.

This clonotype was recorded a few times. This rearrangement joins TRBV5-1 to TRBJ2-3, with D possibly TRBD1 on 6 matching bases. The CDR3 is 14 residues long. Germline-derived CDR1 and CDR2 are SGHRS and YFSETQ. V was trimmed by 4 bases and J by 4 bases, leaving 13 bases between them. This chain's CDR3 is CASSRGMDADTQYF. CDR3 nucleotide sequence: TGCGCCAGCAGCAGGGGGATGGACGCAGATACGCAGTATTTT. Using reference TRBV5-1 and TRBJ2-3 for the parts outside the CDR3, the full variable domain is KAGVTQTPRYLIKTRGQQVTLSCSPISGHRSVSWYQQTPGQGLQFLFEYFSETQRNKGNFPGRFSGRQFSNSRSEMNVSTLELGDSALYLCASSRGMDADTQYFGPGTRLTVL.

The chain recombines TRBV29-1 with TRBJ2-7; possibly TRBD1 for D (6 bases). V was shortened by 6 bases and J by 2 bases, with 17 bases between the two germline ends. The germline CDR1 and CDR2 sequences are SQVTM and ANQGSEA. The CDR3 has 14 amino acids. CDR3 nucleotide sequence: TGCAGCGTAGAAACACAGGGAACTCCCTACGAGCAGTACTTC. Translating gives CSVETQGTPYEQYF.